Reported below is one T cell receptor (beta chain). Per the germline V gene, CDR1 is MDHEN and CDR2 is SYDVKM. The CDR3 covers 15 residues. V lost 2 bases, J lost 5 bases, and 13 bases lay in between. Using immunoSEQ multiplex PCR, the repertoire was profiled, and TCRdb retains in-frame clones only, with some absent. The sample records 70,000 to 95,000 clones, 90% to 95% being singletons. The record originates from a study of control samples from healthy donors and cancer patients. The gene calls are TRBV28 and TRBJ1-5, with TRBD1 as a possible D gene (5 bases). This TCR was sampled from a woman in her twenties or thirties in good health. What was sequenced was blood. The CDR3 loop is CASSLGGLVDQPQHF. Written as DNA, the CDR3 is TGTGCCAGCAGTTTAGGGGGTTTGGTGGATCAGCCCCAGCATTTT.